This entry features one T cell receptor (beta chain) sequence. The antigen it binds to is not known. One base away there is no much larger clone; base qualities are not given. Whole blood was collected in K2EDTA tubes by collaborating institutions according to the institutions' own protocols. For TCRbeta analysis, collaborators shipped samples as frozen whole blood, isolated PBMCs, or DNA extracted from either of those sample types. TCRbeta CDR3 regions were amplified from genomic DNA by means of the immunoSEQ Assay, a bias-controlled multiplex PCR. In the paper's pipeline: Nucleated cell counts per sample were estimated from amplification of reference gene primers within the assay. Sequence reads were collapsed and filtered to measure the absolute abundance of every unique TCRbeta CDR3 rearrangement. For each sample, productive Simpson clonality was calculated as the square root of Simpson's diversity index across productive rearrangements. Sourced from immuneACCESS, this table was stored by TCRdb with only in-frame sequences that have V and J called. A share of the clones is absent; for the studies checked, an unresolved V gene accounts for under half, and the remainder has no known explanation. V and J calls and clone size follow that table, whereas D and trimming were derived from the DNA. The sample table lists some 80,000 clones, around three quarters of them with a count of one. The ten largest clones take up about a fifth of the sample.

This specimen belongs to a study of blood T cell repertoires in COVID-19 (TCRdb year 2020). Background for the entire study: Collaborator samples came from the United States, Italy and Spain and covered acute and convalescent phases of COVID-19. The material from the prospective study consisted of cDNA or gDNA derived from T cells, B-cell-depleted T cells, or PBMCs. The dataset comprised deeply sampled blood TCRbeta repertoires from subjects exposed to, actively infected with, or recovered from COVID-19. A freely available public database, intended as a resource for researchers studying the immune response to SARS-CoV-2, is where the repertoires were released. The samples were drawn from two sources: the first 160 participants of the ongoing ImmuneRACE study, and fewer than 1,500 subjects contributed by 6 global collaborators. The sample metadata nearly always contained a de-identified subject ID, COVID-19 status, age in years and sex. Where available, HLA class I and class II types were taken from metadata supplied by the sample provider and were not determined by assay-based typing.

Results and caveats for the whole study, not just this receptor: The amount of clinical and demographic metadata varied by source and participant and was provided uncurated.

CDR1 and CDR2 are read off the germline V gene as MNHNS and SASEGT. V was cut back by 2 bases and J by 1 base, leaving a gap of 5 bases between them. Its CDR3 holds 13 amino acids, cysteine through phenylalanine. The DNA shown is the 39-base CDR3, in frame from base 1. This TCR was recovered from a woman older than 75 with active or convalescent COVID-19. The sequence is built from TRBV6-1 and TRBJ1-2, with the D gene call left open. Sequenced sample: peripheral blood. For the CDR3, the sequence is CASSEYLNYGYTF. The nucleotides read TGTGCCAGCAGTGAATATCTTAACTATGGCTACACCTTC.